This TCR beta chain was recovered during a study of cytomegalovirus exposure and HLA in healthy donors. With 60 Vbeta and 13 Jbeta primers, the PCR was carried out. The repertoire was sequenced with immunoSEQ multiplex PCR; TCRdb's copy has only in-frame clones and lacks some. The data show 150,000 or so clones, over 65% seen once. Trimming took off 5 bases at V and 5 bases at J, with 9 bases between the two ends. Germline lookup yields CDR1 MNHEY and CDR2 SVGAGI. CDR3 length: 12 amino acids. The sequence came from a man aged 35-49 years in good health and CMV-seropositive. Sequenced input: PBMCs. V usage is TRBV6-5 and J usage is TRBJ2-5; D call uncertain. Here the CDR3 DNA reads TGTGCCAGCAGTGTGTTCGGGGAGACCCAGTACTTC. Residues: CASSVFGETQYF.